The 23 T cell receptor beta chains below come from one sample, sequenced in a study of spatial heterogeneity in lung cancer. The sample's time point: sample taken at primary tumor resection. TCRdb re-called the 5' RACE reads through MiXCR, storing one row per CDR3 protein. Of more than 30,000 distinct CDR3 sequences listed, less than 6.5% are singletons. This material consisted of PBMCs, taken at surgery. The receptor set was obtained from a female donor with early-stage non-small cell lung cancer.

This clonotype was observed many times. V gene TRBV19 combines with J gene TRBJ2-3, with D possibly TRBD1 on 7 matching bases. Trimming took 1 base from V and 4 from J, leaving 18 bases between them. Per the germline V gene, CDR1 is LNHDA and CDR2 is SQIVND (reference sequence). The CDR3 spans 17 residues. CDR3 in DNA: TGTGCCAGTAGTATAGCTGCCGGGGGCCAGGGGGCAGATACGCAGTATTTT. Translation: CASSIAAGGQGADTQYF.

This clonotype was counted ten times or more. As DNA, the CDR3 is TGTGCCAGCAGTACAGTGCCGGGGACACCCCTAAGCTCCTACGAGCAGTACTTC. It translates to CASSTVPGTPLSSYEQYF. This chain connects TRBV28 to TRBJ2-7, with a tentative D call TRBD1 (6 bases). Germline loops: CDR1 MDHEN, CDR2 SYDVKM. This CDR3 spans 18 amino acids. Trimming left V 5 bases short and J 0 bases short, with 23 bases between.

The sample holds many counts of this clonotype. The chain links TRBV10-3 to TRBJ1-1, with TRBD1 identical over 7 bases. V shed 6 bases and J 0 bases; nucleotides not matched to a gene: 4. There are 14 residues in the CDR3. Germline-derived CDR1 and CDR2 are ENHRY and SYGVKD. CDR3 nucleotides: TGTGCCATCAGAATTGGACAGGTGAACACTGAAGCTTTCTTT. Its protein product is CAIRIGQVNTEAFF.

The J gene is TRBJ2-2, the V gene TRBV7-7; 8 bases agree with TRBD1. The V gene's germline CDR1 is SSHAT and CDR2 FNYEAQ (reference sequence). V trimming: 5 bases; J trimming: 4 bases; junction bases outside the gene matches: 6. The length of the CDR3 is 15 residues. CDR3 protein: CASSLAGGGTGELFF. CDR3 DNA: TGTGCCAGCAGCCTTGCAGGGGGCGGCACCGGGGAGCTGTTTTTT.

This clonotype was found a few times. The chain recombines TRBV20-1 with TRBJ1-6, with D uncertain. Deletions cut 6 bases from V and 0 bases from J, with 18 bases between. The CDR3 is 17 residues long. The germline V gene encodes CDR1 DFQATT and CDR2 SNEGSKA (reference sequence). CDR3 nucleotide sequence: TGCAGTGCCCTGGACCGACTGGAGAGCTCCTATAATTCACCCCTCCACTTT. It yields the protein CSALDRLESSYNSPLHF.

The V and J genes are TRBV9 and TRBJ1-2; TRBD1 is a possible D gene (5 bases). The germline V gene encodes CDR1 SGDLS and CDR2 YYNGEE. V was shortened by 0 bases and J by 4 bases, with 13 bases between the two germline ends. The CDR3 spans 15 residues. The DNA of the CDR3 is TGTGCCAGCAGCGTAGGGGGACGGAATTTCTATGGCTACACCTTC. Protein product: CASSVGGRNFYGYTF.

The rearrangement joins TRBV6-2 or TRBV6-3 to TRBJ2-7, with D possibly TRBD2 on 5 matching bases. CDR3 length: 13 amino acids. The germline CDR1 and CDR2 sequences are MNHEY and SVGEGT. V lost 5 bases to trimming and J lost 3 bases, with 11 bases between them. Written as DNA, the CDR3 is TGTGCCAGCAGTCCCGATGGAGGCTACGAGCAGTACTTC. This codes for CASSPDGGYEQYF.

V gene TRBV5-1 combines with J gene TRBJ2-3; possibly TRBD1 for D (5 bases). V dropped 0 bases and J dropped 6 bases, with 20 bases sitting between them. The CDR3 runs to 17 residues. The germline CDR1 and CDR2 sequences are SGHRS and YFSETQ. The CDR3 DNA is TGCGCCAGCAGCTTGGTAGAGTTGGGCAGGGTGAGGGATACGCAGTATTTT. Translating it yields CASSLVELGRVRDTQYF. The variable domain in full, with the rest retrieved from reference TRBV5-1 and TRBJ2-3, is KAGVTQTPRYLIKTRGQQVTLSCSPISGHRSVSWYQQTPGQGLQFLFEYFSETQRNKGNFPGRFSGRQFSNSRSEMNVSTLELGDSALYLCASSLVELGRVRDTQYFGPGTRLTVL.

This clonotype was picked up many times. The rearrangement joins TRBV20-1 to TRBJ1-3; D might be TRBD1 (6 bases). Looked up from germline, CDR1 is DFQATT and CDR2 is SNEGSKA (reference sequence). V was clipped by 5 bases and J by 4 bases, with 15 bases between them. The CDR3 covers 14 residues. The CDR3 spells CSAPHPGEGNTIYF. The CDR3 DNA reads as TGCAGTGCTCCCCACCCAGGGGAGGGAAACACCATATATTTT.

This clonotype was picked up many times. This chain connects TRBV28 to TRBJ2-2; a weak D match, TRBD2 (5 bases). Per the germline V gene, CDR1 is MDHEN and CDR2 is SYDVKM. The CDR3 consists of 16 residues. The V end was cut by 6 bases, the J end by 3 bases, with 17 bases between. CDR3 bases: TGTGCCAGCAGGCTACGCGGGCCGCCTGACACCGGGGAGCTGTTTTTT. Translation: CASRLRGPPDTGELFF.

The V and J genes are TRBV4-2 and TRBJ1-5; 8 positions agree with TRBD1. The CDR3 is 15 amino acids. CDR1 LGHNA and CDR2 YNFKEQ come from the germline V gene. Unmatched junction bases numbered 4, after V lost 0 bases and J lost 6 bases. The CDR3 protein is CASSQEGQDGQPQHF. CDR3 nucleotide sequence: TGTGCCAGCAGCCAAGAGGGACAGGATGGTCAGCCCCAGCATTTT.

This clonotype showed up many times. The chain carries TRBV7-2 and TRBJ2-1; 9 bases agree with TRBD1. V dropped 2 bases and J dropped 12; count of bases not matched to a gene: 8. Germline values: CDR1 SGHTA, CDR2 FQGNSA. The CDR3 covers 14 residues. The CDR3 nucleotides read TGTGCCAGCAGCTTAAGGGGACAGGGACTCGCGCAGTTCTTC. Protein: CASSLRGQGLAQFF.

V and J are TRBV6-6 and TRBJ1-2, with D possibly TRBD1 on 5 matching bases. V was trimmed by 7 bases and J by 4 bases, leaving 19 bases between them. The CDR3 has 15 residues. CDR1 and CDR2 from the germline V gene are MNHNY and SVGAGI (reference sequence). As DNA, the CDR3 is TGTGCCAGCAAACCTACGGGGACCTCTCTCTATGGCTACACCTTC. Translated, it gives CASKPTGTSLYGYTF.

This clonotype was seen more than once but under ten times. The gene calls are TRBV12-3 or TRBV12-4 and TRBJ2-5; D not certain. V lost 3 bases and J lost 5, with 10 bases in between. The CDR3 sequence is 13 residues long. As DNA, the CDR3 is TGTGCCAGCAGTTTTTGGCTTTTTGAGACCCAGTACTTC. The encoded protein is CASSFWLFETQYF.

This clonotype was detected ten times or more. CDR3 DNA: TGTGCTAGCAGGGGGCGATCGGTTGAAGCTTTCTTT. Translation gives CASRGRSVEAFF. V gene TRBV12-5 combines with J gene TRBJ1-1, with 8 bases that match TRBD1. Germline CDR1 and CDR2: LGHNT and FRNRAP. The CDR3 is made up of 12 amino acids. Unmatched junction bases numbered 7, after V lost 9 bases and J lost 7 bases.

This clonotype showed up just a few times. This sequence joins TRBV19 and TRBJ1-5; D is ambiguous. V was clipped by 8 bases and J by 0 bases, with 14 bases between them. CDR1 and CDR2 from the germline V gene are LNHDA and SQIVND (reference sequence). The length of the CDR3 is 15 residues. The CDR3 nucleotides read TGTGCCAGTCAGAGGTCCAGCTATAGCAATCAGCCCCAGCATTTT. Amino acid sequence: CASQRSSYSNQPQHF.

This clonotype has a count of ten or more. Here the CDR3 reads CASSLGRGLAKNIQYF. CDR3 DNA: TGTGCCAGCAGCTTGGGACGGGGGCTAGCCAAAAACATTCAGTACTTC. The chain is built from TRBV6-5 and TRBJ2-4; D is perhaps TRBD1 or TRBD2 (6 bases each). The V gene lost 6 bases and the J gene lost 0 bases, with 15 bases spanning the gap. Per the germline V gene, CDR1 is MNHEY and CDR2 is SVGAGI. The CDR3 is made up of 16 amino acids.

This clonotype was counted many times. J is TRBJ1-5 and V is TRBV5-1; D gene uncertain. Per the germline V gene, CDR1 is SGHRS and CDR2 is YFSETQ. The CDR3 sequence is 13 residues long. V lost 4 bases and J lost 2, with 7 bases in between. CDR3 residues: CASSDEGNQPQHF. The CDR3 bases are TGCGCCAGCAGCGACGAAGGCAATCAGCCCCAGCATTTT.

This clonotype was seen ten or more times. The V and J genes are TRBV5-6 and TRBJ1-4, with 7 bases matching TRBD1. V shed 4 bases, J shed 5 bases, and the junction held 14 bases outside the gene matches. Per germline, CDR1 SGHDT and CDR2 YYEEEE. The CDR3 is made up of 17 amino acids. CDR3 region: CASSASYRGAGNEKLFF. The CDR3 bases are TGTGCCAGCAGCGCATCGTACAGGGGCGCGGGGAATGAAAAACTGTTTTTT.

The chain carries TRBV6-1 and TRBJ2-1; D not resolved. CDR1 is MNHNS, CDR2 SASEGT, per germline. V was cut by 2 bases and J by 2 bases, with 13 bases left in between. The CDR3 length is 16 residues. CDR3 residues: CASSELGVSAYNEQFF. CDR3 sequence (DNA): TGTGCCAGCAGTGAATTGGGCGTTTCGGCCTACAATGAGCAGTTCTTC.

This clonotype was detected many times. V usage is TRBV28 and J usage is TRBJ2-5, with D hard to call. Germline loops: CDR1 MDHEN, CDR2 SYDVKM. Trimming pared 4 bases from V and 4 bases from J, leaving 7 bases between. This CDR3 is 12 amino acids long. The chain's CDR3 is CASSSGPETQYF. The CDR3 DNA reads as TGTGCCAGCAGTTCAGGCCCAGAGACCCAGTACTTC.

This chain links TRBV15 with TRBJ2-2; 9 bases fit TRBD1. V lost 4 bases and J lost 7; bases outside the gene matches: 10. CDR3 length: 16 residues. Looked up from germline, CDR1 is LNHNV and CDR2 is YYDKDF (reference sequence). CDR3 sequence (DNA): TGTGCCACCAGCAAAGGGACAGGGAGGATTTTCGGGGAGCTGTTTTTT. It encodes CATSKGTGRIFGELFF. The variable domain in full, with the rest retrieved from reference TRBV15 and TRBJ2-2, is DAMVIQNPRYQVTQFGKPVTLSCSQTLNHNVMYWYQQKSSQAPKLLFHYYDKDFNNEADTPDNFQSRRPNTSFCFLDIRSPGLGDTAMYLCATSKGTGRIFGELFFGEGSRLTVL.

This clonotype was found many times. The DNA of the CDR3 is TGCAGTGCTAAAAAACCGACTAGCGGGGTCACAGATACGCAGTATTTT. Translation: CSAKKPTSGVTDTQYF. This sequence joins TRBV20-1 and TRBJ2-3, with 11 bases identical to TRBD2. Germline values: CDR1 DFQATT, CDR2 SNEGSKA (reference sequence). V lost 4 bases, J lost 2 bases, and 8 bases stayed unmatched. The CDR3 has 16 residues.